This T cell receptor (beta chain) was recorded in a study of T-cell memory formation after mild COVID-19. Looking at the study overall: Across donors, TCR clusters were largely donor specific.

TCRdb redid the calling of the 5' RACE reads with MiXCR, one entry per CDR3 protein. This table holds approximately 400,000 distinct CDR3 sequences, 24% found once. This clonotype was counted between two and nine times. The receptor comes from an adult woman who had mild COVID-19 (a few samples of this study predate the infection). Cell type and time point are not known. Sequencing was done on a sample of PBMCs or a T cell subset sorted from them (not recorded which).

CDR3 bases: TGTGCCAGCAGTGAAGGGGCAGGGCCAACCTACGAGCAGTACTTC. Translated, it gives CASSEGAGPTYEQYF. V is TRBV6-1 and J is TRBJ2-7; maybe TRBD1 (5 bases). This CDR3 spans 15 amino acids. The V gene lost 1 base and the J gene lost 2 bases, with 12 bases spanning the gap. Per the germline V gene, CDR1 is MNHNS and CDR2 is SASEGT.